The T cell receptor beta chain described here comes from a study of siplizumab effects on memory and regulatory T cells. Per-sample assaying covered 85,000 to 100,000 TCR templates. The protocol was immunoSEQ multiplex PCR, while the TCRdb copy is restricted to in-frame clones and leaves out a portion. The repertoire has 70,000 to 90,000 clones, around 93% of them found once; the top ten carry roughly 5%. This clone came up once. The CDR3 has 14 residues. The V gene's germline CDR1 is LNHNV and CDR2 YYDKDF (reference sequence). V lost 3 bases, J lost 5 bases, and 14 bases lay in between. The receptor was derived from a human donor in good health. This sequence joins TRBV15 and TRBJ2-7; D is unresolved. The sequenced sample consisted of CD8+ T cells sorted from blood. DNA of the CDR3: TGTGCCACCAGCAGGATTTTTAATAACGACGAGCAGTACTTC. This sequence encodes CATSRIFNNDEQYF.